Sequencing of this T cell receptor (beta chain) was carried out in a study of cytomegalovirus exposure and HLA in healthy donors. Study-wide points: Later analysis demonstrated an association between a missense DCLRE1C variant and TCR beta V- and J-gene trimming. The authors later found most CMV-associated TCR beta chains appeared HLA-restricted. It was reported in a later analysis that an Asian-associated ancestry cluster showed fewer N-insertions than the approximately 670-donor mean. Productive rates of about 90% or about 30% were seen for most TCR beta V segments in an earlier analysis.

Amplification used 60 Vbeta primers and 13 Jbeta primers. Here immunoSEQ multiplex PCR was the method, and the copy in TCRdb shows in-frame clones only, minus some. The table has 200,000 to 250,000 clones, 76% seen once. Note on this clone: Antigen: not known.

Germline loops: CDR1 MNHEY, CDR2 SMNVEV (reference sequence). The CDR3 covers 15 residues. With 10 bases clipped from V and 4 bases from J, the junction kept 11 bases outside the gene matches. V usage is TRBV27 and J usage is TRBJ2-2, with 8 nucleotides matching TRBD1. The origin of this receptor is a man between 18 and 29 years old in good health and CMV-seronegative. Sequencing used PBMCs. The chain's CDR3 is CAMTDRAERTGELFF. In nucleotides, the CDR3 is TGTGCCATGACGGACAGGGCCGAACGCACCGGGGAGCTGTTTTTT.